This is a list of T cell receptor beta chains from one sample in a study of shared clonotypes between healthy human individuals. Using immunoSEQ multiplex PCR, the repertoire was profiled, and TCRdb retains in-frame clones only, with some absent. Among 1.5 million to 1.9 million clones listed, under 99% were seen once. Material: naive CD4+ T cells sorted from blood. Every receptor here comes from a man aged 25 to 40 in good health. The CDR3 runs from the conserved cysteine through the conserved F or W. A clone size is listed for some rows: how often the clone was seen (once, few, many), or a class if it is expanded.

CDR3: CASSKRLEHEAFF
J: TRBJ1-1
size: -
V: TRBV28

CDR3: CASSLAVGVVSNNEQFF
J: TRBJ2-1
size: -
V: TRBV5-1

CDR3: CASSEDGRALETQYF
J: TRBJ2-5
size: -
V: TRBV2

CDR3: CASSLLQSLQPQHF
J: TRBJ1-5
size: -
V: TRBV5-6

CDR3: CATSRDSGDTGELFF
J: TRBJ2-2
size: -
V: TRBV15

CDR3: CASSLYVASYNEQFF
J: TRBJ2-1
size: -
V: TRBV7-9

CDR3: CASSVGSHGEQYF
J: TRBJ2-7
size: -
V: TRBV9

CDR3: CASRNRGQTYEQYF
J: TRBJ2-7
size: -
V: TRBV4-3

CDR3: CASSEATGGGYEQYF
J: TRBJ2-7
size: -
V: TRBV28

CDR3: CASSLTGGVNQPQHF
J: TRBJ1-5
size: -
V: TRBV28

CDR3: CASSATSRDPYNEQFF
J: TRBJ2-1
size: once
V: TRBV9

CDR3: CASRPVADRRGYEQYF
J: TRBJ2-7
size: -
V: TRBV11-2

CDR3: CASSRANYGYTF
J: TRBJ1-2
size: -
V: TRBV2